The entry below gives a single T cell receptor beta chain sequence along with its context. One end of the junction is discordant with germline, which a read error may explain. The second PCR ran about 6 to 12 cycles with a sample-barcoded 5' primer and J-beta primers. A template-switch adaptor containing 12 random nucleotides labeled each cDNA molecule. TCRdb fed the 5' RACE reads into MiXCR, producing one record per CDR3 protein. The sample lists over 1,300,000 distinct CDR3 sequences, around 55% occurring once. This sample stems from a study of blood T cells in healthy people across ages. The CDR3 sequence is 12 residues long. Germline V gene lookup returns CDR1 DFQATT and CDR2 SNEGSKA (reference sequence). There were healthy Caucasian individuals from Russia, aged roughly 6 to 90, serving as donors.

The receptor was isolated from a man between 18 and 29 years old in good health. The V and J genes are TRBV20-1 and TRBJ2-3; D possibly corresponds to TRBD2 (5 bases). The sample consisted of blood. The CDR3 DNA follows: TGCAGTGCGAGCGGCAGCACAGATGCGCAGTATTTT. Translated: CSASGSTDAQYF.